The 22 T cell receptor beta chains given below trace back to one sample, sequenced in a study of T cell responses to AZD1222 COVID-19 vaccine. The table came from immunoSEQ multiplex PCR; TCRdb's copy has only in-frame clones and leaves some out. This sample carries about 100,000 clones, about nine tenths of them seen once, and the ten largest clones take 1.8%. The sequences come from peripheral blood, collected on day 0 of AZD1222 vaccination. These receptors all stem from an adult in good health.

The chain couples TRBV19 to TRBJ1-1, with 7 bases that match TRBD1. This CDR3 is built from 16 residues. Germline V gene sequence: CDR1 LNHDA, CDR2 SQIVND (reference sequence). Trimming took 3 bases from V and 3 from J; bases not matched to a gene: 10. The CDR3 region is CASSISAGGLYTEAFF. The DNA of the CDR3 is TGTGCCAGTAGTATTTCGGCAGGGGGTTTGTACACTGAAGCTTTCTTT. Filled out from reference TRBV19 and TRBJ1-1, the complete variable domain reads DGGITQSPKYLFRKEGQNVTLSCEQNLNHDAMYWYRQDPGQGLRLIYYSQIVNDFQKGDIAEGYSVSREKKESFPLTVTSAQKNPTAFYLCASSISAGGLYTEAFFGQGTRLTVV.

CDR3 coding DNA: TGTGCCAGCAGCTTCGACGGGTACGAGCAGTACTTC. Protein: CASSFDGYEQYF. The chain has TRBV5-5 and TRBJ2-7; no definite D call. The V and J ends lost 2 bases and 4 bases respectively, with 7 bases between them. CDR3 length equals 12 residues. Germline CDR1 SGHKS, CDR2 YYEKEE (reference sequence). Full variable domain (outside the CDR3, taken from reference TRBV5-5 and TRBJ2-7): DAGVTQSPTHLIKTRGQQVTLRCSPISGHKSVSWYQQVLGQGPQFIFQYYEKEERGRGNFPDRFSARQFPNYSSELNVNALLLGDSALYLCASSFDGYEQYFGPGTRLTVT.

The chain links TRBV19 to TRBJ2-3; 7 bases match TRBD1. Per the germline V gene, CDR1 is LNHDA and CDR2 is SQIVND (reference sequence). With V trimmed by 1 base and J by 1 base, 2 bases remained unmatched. CDR3 length: 15 residues. CDR3 DNA sequence: TGTGCCAGTAGTATAGTCGGACAGGGCACAGATACGCAGTATTTT. Translation: CASSIVGQGTDTQYF.

The chain links TRBV6-6 to TRBJ1-1; TRBD1 might be the D (6 bases). The CDR3 contains 12 residues. Trimming stripped 5 bases from V and 8 bases from J, with 12 bases between. Germline lookup yields CDR1 MNHNY and CDR2 SVGAGI (reference sequence). CDR3 DNA: TGTGCCAGCAGTCCTCGGACAGAAGAAGCTTTCTTT. Amino acid sequence: CASSPRTEEAFF.

In its sample, this clone was seen a few times. The chain links TRBV7-2 to TRBJ2-7; 8 nucleotides align to TRBD2. CDR3 length: 16 amino acids. The germline CDR1 and CDR2 sequences are SGHTA and FQGNSA. V was clipped by 4 bases and J by 0 bases; unmatched bases: 8. The CDR3 DNA sequence: TGTGCCAGCAGCTCTTGGCTAGCGGGTAGCTCCTACGAGCAGTACTTC. It translates to CASSSWLAGSSYEQYF.

The gene calls are TRBV28 and TRBJ2-1; D possibly uses TRBD1 or TRBD2 (5 bases each). The V gene's germline CDR1 is MDHEN and CDR2 SYDVKM. This CDR3 is built from 13 residues. Trimming cost V 6 bases and J 4 bases, with 10 bases left between them. The CDR3 DNA reads as TGTGCCAGCAGGACCGGGGCTTACAATGAGCAGTTCTTC. Amino acids: CASRTGAYNEQFF.

The chain employs TRBV18 and TRBJ1-2, with D perhaps matching TRBD1 (5 bases). Per germline, CDR1 KGHSH and CDR2 LQKENI. V lost 2 bases, J lost 2 bases, and 6 bases lay in between. The CDR3 runs to 13 residues. CDR3 sequence: CASSPGDNYGYTF. CDR3 in DNA: TGTGCCAGCTCACCAGGGGACAACTATGGCTACACCTTC.

The gene calls are TRBV4-1 and TRBJ1-3; no clear D. This CDR3 contains 12 residues. Germline V gives CDR1 MGHRA, CDR2 YSYEKL. Trimming took off 7 bases at V and 0 bases at J, with 4 bases between the two ends. CDR3 nucleotide sequence: TGCGCCAGCAAAAGCTCTGGAAACACCATATATTTT. Translating gives CASKSSGNTIYF.

The CDR3 nucleotides read TGTGCCAGCAGCCAAGGGACTAGCGGGAGCGCGAAAATAAAGACCCAGTACTTC. It translates to CASSQGTSGSAKIKTQYF. The chain uses TRBV3-1 (or the pseudogene TRBV3-2) and TRBJ2-5; 13 bases line up with TRBD2. Germline V gene data show CDR1 as LGHDT and CDR2 as YNNKEL (reference sequence). V was pared by 1 base and J by 6 bases, with 11 bases of the junction left unmatched. This CDR3 spans 18 amino acids.

CDR3 protein: CASSLSGTSANYEQYF. CDR3 coding DNA: TGTGCCAGCAGTTTATCGGGGACTAGTGCGAACTACGAGCAGTACTTC. The V gene is TRBV27, the J gene TRBJ2-7; TRBD2 matches at 8 bases. The CDR3 runs 16 residues. With 0 bases clipped from V and 3 bases from J, the junction kept 7 bases outside the gene matches. The germline V gene encodes CDR1 MNHEY and CDR2 SMNVEV (reference sequence).

A single count supports this clone. The chain is built from TRBV5-1 and TRBJ2-7, with D maybe TRBD1 (6 bases). Germline V gene sequence: CDR1 SGHRS, CDR2 YFSETQ. The CDR3 spans 14 residues. V lost 3 bases and J lost 0, with 10 bases in between. Written as DNA, the CDR3 is TGCGCCAGCAGCTCGTGGGACAACTCCTACGAGCAGTACTTC. Translating gives CASSSWDNSYEQYF.

The chain uses TRBV3-1 (or the pseudogene TRBV3-2) and TRBJ1-3; perhaps TRBD1 as D (6 bases). The CDR3 consists of 17 residues. Germline V gene data show CDR1 as LGHDT and CDR2 as YNNKEL (reference sequence). The V gene lost 1 base and the J gene lost 0 bases, with 13 bases spanning the gap. As DNA, the CDR3 is TGTGCCAGCAGCCAAGGGTCGGACAGCCACTCTGGAAACACCATATATTTT. It is translated as CASSQGSDSHSGNTIYF.

The CDR3 coding sequence is TGCAGCGTTGGGAATCCGGCAGGCGGGACTAGCGGTTACGAGCAGTACTTC. Translation: CSVGNPAGGTSGYEQYF. The chain carries TRBV29-1 and TRBJ2-7, with 11 bases that match TRBD2. Germline CDR1 reads SQVTM; CDR2 reads ANQGSEA. This CDR3 contains 17 residues. Trimming at V came to 4 bases and at J to 4 bases, leaving 15 bases not matched to a gene.

V usage is TRBV2 and J usage is TRBJ2-2, with 14 bases identical to TRBD2. The ends lost 6 bases at V and 7 bases at J; junction bases unmatched: 10. Per germline, CDR1 SNHLY and CDR2 FYNNEI. The CDR3 is 17 residues long. CDR3 coding DNA: TGTGCCAGCAGGAGGGAGACTAGCGGGAGGGCGGTCGGGGAGCTGTTTTTT. Translating gives CASRRETSGRAVGELFF.

This chain links TRBV19 with TRBJ1-5; D ambiguous. Germline V gene data show CDR1 as LNHDA and CDR2 as SQIVND (reference sequence). The CDR3 totals 15 residues. The V and J ends lost 3 bases and 2 bases respectively, with 11 bases between them. The CDR3 region has the DNA TGTGCCAGTAGTATTCGGCCACTGGGCAATCAGCCCCAGCATTTT. Protein product: CASSIRPLGNQPQHF.

This clone was seen once. CDR3 DNA sequence: TGCGCCAGCAGCTCTCCAGAGGAGCCCTCCTACGAGCAGTACTTC. It is translated as CASSSPEEPSYEQYF. The V and J genes are TRBV5-1 and TRBJ2-7; no definite D call. This CDR3 has 15 residues. Looked up from germline, CDR1 is SGHRS and CDR2 is YFSETQ. Trimming removed 3 bases from V and 0 bases from J, with 13 bases in between.

V is TRBV27 and J is TRBJ2-1, with 14 bases identical to TRBD2. This CDR3 spans 16 amino acids. Germline CDR1 MNHEY, CDR2 SMNVEV (reference sequence). Trimming removed 7 bases from V and 5 bases from J; junction bases left unmatched: 7. Here the CDR3 DNA reads TGTGCCAGCAAAGGGACTAGCGGGAGTTTGAACAATGAGCAGTTCTTC. Translation: CASKGTSGSLNNEQFF.

The gene calls are TRBV3-1 (or the pseudogene TRBV3-2) and TRBJ2-1; D may correspond to TRBD1 or TRBD2 (5 bases each). Trimming removed 0 bases at V and 8 bases at J, with 8 bases between. Germline CDR1 reads LGHDT; CDR2 reads YNNKEL (reference sequence). The CDR3 is 13 amino acids. The CDR3 coding sequence is TGTGCCAGCAGCCAAGAGATGGGGGATGAGCAGTTCTTC. It is translated as CASSQEMGDEQFF.

This clone was seen only a few times. Compared with germline, one end of the junction differs, possibly owing to a read error. The chain joins TRBV3-1 (or the pseudogene TRBV3-2) to TRBJ1-3; 10 nucleotides agree with TRBD1. The CDR3 sequence is 16 residues long. Germline loops: CDR1 LGHDT, CDR2 YNNKEL (reference sequence). The CDR3 coding sequence is TGTGCCAGCAGCCTAACCGGGACAGGGGCCGGAAACGCCATATATTTT. Translation: CASSLTGTGAGNAIYF.

CDR3 DNA sequence: TGTGCCAGCAGCTTATTCGGACAGGGGGTTTCATGGCCCCAGCATTTT. Protein product: CASSLFGQGVSWPQHF. This chain joins TRBV7-2 and TRBJ1-5, with 10 bases that match TRBD1. Germline V gives CDR1 SGHTA, CDR2 FQGNSA. Trimming removed 2 bases from V and 9 bases from J; junction bases left unmatched: 10. The CDR3 sequence is 16 residues long.

J is TRBJ1-1 and V is TRBV6-5; 7 nucleotides line up with TRBD1. The CDR3 loop spans 16 amino acids. Germline CDR1 is MNHEY and CDR2 is SVGAGI. Trimming at V came to 2 bases and at J to 4 bases, leaving 10 bases not matched to a gene. The CDR3 sequence is CASSYRDSWAFTEAFF. CDR3 sequence (DNA): TGTGCCAGCAGTTACCGGGACAGCTGGGCGTTCACTGAAGCTTTCTTT.

This chain joins TRBV7-3 and TRBJ2-3; D is undetermined. The V end was cut by 5 bases, the J end by 0 bases, with 6 bases between. This CDR3 comprises 13 residues. Germline loops: CDR1 SGHTA, CDR2 FQGTGA. This chain's CDR3 is CASSEQSTDTQYF. The CDR3 bases are TGTGCCAGCAGCGAACAGAGCACAGATACGCAGTATTTT.